This TCR beta chain was sequenced during a study of OX40 agonist ivuxolimab in advanced cancers. Across the whole study: Dose-escalation patients suffered from hepatocellular carcinoma, melanoma, renal cell or head and neck cancer. Allowance was made for prior anti-PD-1, anti-PD-L1 or anti-CTLA-4 therapy, and roughly 39% had some. General study results and limits: Patients who responded partially at 0.1-3.0 mg/kg showed clonal expansion ranking among the lowest. Clonal expansion by week 6 occurred in CD4+ and CD8+ blood T cells (at 0.1 to 3.0 mg/kg).

Concerning this clone: Its antigen is currently unknown.

TCRdb's copy holds only in-frame clones and misses some; the assay was immunoSEQ multiplex PCR. The sample lists approximately 82,000 clones, about nine tenths occurring once. The specimen comprised CD4+ or CD8+ T cells sorted from blood, sampled in a trial of the OX40 agonist ivuxolimab. The clonotype was recovered from an adult with an advanced solid tumor such as melanoma, head and neck, liver or kidney cancer.

CDR3 loop: CASSTGVYGYTF. The CDR3 bases are TGTGCCAGCAGCACAGGGGTCTATGGCTACACCTTC. V usage is TRBV6-1 and J usage is TRBJ1-2; 7 nucleotides agree with TRBD1. The CDR3 loop spans 12 amino acids. Germline V gives CDR1 MNHNS, CDR2 SASEGT. The V and J ends lost 6 bases and 4 bases, in that order; junction bases with no gene match: 2.